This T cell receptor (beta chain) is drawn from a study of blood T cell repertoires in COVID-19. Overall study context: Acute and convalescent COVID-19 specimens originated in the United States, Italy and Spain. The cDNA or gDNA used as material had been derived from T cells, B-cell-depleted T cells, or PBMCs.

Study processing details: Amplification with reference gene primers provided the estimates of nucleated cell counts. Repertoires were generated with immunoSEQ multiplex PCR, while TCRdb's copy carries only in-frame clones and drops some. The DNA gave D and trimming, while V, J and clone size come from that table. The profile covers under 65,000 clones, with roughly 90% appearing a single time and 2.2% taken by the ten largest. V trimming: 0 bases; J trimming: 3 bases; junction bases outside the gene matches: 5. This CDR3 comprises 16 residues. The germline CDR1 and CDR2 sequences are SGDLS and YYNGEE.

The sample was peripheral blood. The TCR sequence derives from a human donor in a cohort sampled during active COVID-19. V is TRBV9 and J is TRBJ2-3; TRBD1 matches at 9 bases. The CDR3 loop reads CASSVGTGVGTDTQYF. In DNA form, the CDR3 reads TGTGCCAGCAGCGTAGGGACAGGGGTGGGTACAGATACGCAGTATTTT.